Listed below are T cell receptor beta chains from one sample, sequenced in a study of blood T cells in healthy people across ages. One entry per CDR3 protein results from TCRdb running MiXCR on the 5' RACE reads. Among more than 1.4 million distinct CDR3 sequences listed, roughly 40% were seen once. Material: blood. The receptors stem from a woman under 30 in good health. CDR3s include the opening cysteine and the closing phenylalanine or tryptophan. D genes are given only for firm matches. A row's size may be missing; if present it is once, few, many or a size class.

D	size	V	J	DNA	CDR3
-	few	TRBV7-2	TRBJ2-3	TGTGCCAGCAGAGGGGGTAGCCCAGCAGATACGCAGTATTTT	CASRGGSPADTQYF
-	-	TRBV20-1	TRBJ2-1	TGCAGTGCTAGAGACGCGGCAGGACAAGAGACCCAGTTCTTC	CSARDAAGQETQFF
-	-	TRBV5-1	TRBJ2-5	TGCGCCAGCAGCCCCGTCGCGGGCCGGGACAATGAGCAGTACTTC	CASSPVAGRDNEQYF
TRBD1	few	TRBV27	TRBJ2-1	TGTGCCAGCAGTTTCGACAGGGGGCCAGACAATGAGCAGTTCTTC	CASSFDRGPDNEQFF
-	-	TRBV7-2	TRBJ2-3	TGTGCCAGCATCTTGATTAGCGGTAGCACAGATACGCAGTATTTT	CASILISGSTDTQYF
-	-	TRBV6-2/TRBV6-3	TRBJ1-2	TGTGCCAGCAGGGGACGATTCGACTCCTATGGCTACACCTTC	CASRGRFDSYGYTF
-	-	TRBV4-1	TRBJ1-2	TGCGCCAGCAGCCAAGACGTCCAGAGTAACTATGGCTACACCTTC	CASSQDVQSNYGYTF
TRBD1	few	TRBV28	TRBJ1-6	TGTGCCAGCAGTGCCACCGGGACAGAAAATTCACCCCTCCACTTT	CASSATGTENSPLHF
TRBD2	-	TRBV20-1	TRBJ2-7	TGCAGTGCTTCCCCAGCGGGGGTGGGATCCTACGAGCAGTACTTC	CSASPAGVGSYEQYF
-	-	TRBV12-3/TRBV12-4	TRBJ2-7	TGTGCCAGCGTAAGAGGAAAGGGAGAGCAGTACTTC	CASVRGKGEQYF
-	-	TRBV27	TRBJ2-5	TGTGCCAGCAAAGAACTAGCAGTAGAGACCCAGTACTTC	CASKELAVETQYF
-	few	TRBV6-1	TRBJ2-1	TGTGCCAGCAGTGAATCTAGAGGAATCGGCGGTGTGAACAATGAGCAGTTCTTC	CASSESRGIGGVNNEQFF
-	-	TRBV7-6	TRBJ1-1	TGTGCCAGCAGCGCTGGGGAGGGGAACACTGAAGCTTTCTTT	CASSAGEGNTEAFF
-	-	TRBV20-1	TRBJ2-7	TGCAGTACTTATAAGGCAGGGACACACGAGCAGTACTTC	CSTYKAGTHEQYF
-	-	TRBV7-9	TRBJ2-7	TGTGCCAGCAGCTTATGGGTAACGGGATCCTACGAGCAGTACTTC	CASSLWVTGSYEQYF
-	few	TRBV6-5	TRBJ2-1	TGTGCCAGCTGGGCCCGTCGGATCTCCTACAATGAGCAGTTCTTC	CASWARRISYNEQFF
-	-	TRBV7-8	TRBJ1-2	TGTGCCAGCAGCCGTCTCTCAGGAAACTATGGCTACACCTTC	CASSRLSGNYGYTF
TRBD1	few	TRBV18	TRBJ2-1	TGTGCCAGCTCACCTCGACAGGGAGAAGGTGAGCAGTTCTTC	CASSPRQGEGEQFF
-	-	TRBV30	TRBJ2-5	TGTGCCTGGAGCTATCGGGGGCCCAGTGAGCAGTACTTC	CAWSYRGPSEQYF
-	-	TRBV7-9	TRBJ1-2	TGTGCCAGCAGCTTAGCCCGGACTCTCCCCTATGGCTACACCTTC	CASSLARTLPYGYTF
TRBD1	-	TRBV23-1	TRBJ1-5	TGCGCCAGCAGCCCTGGGACAGGGCCAGGGGACCGTAGCAATCAGCCCCAGCATTTT	CASSPGTGPGDRSNQPQHF
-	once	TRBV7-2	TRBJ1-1	TGTGCCAGCAGCCCCGACCGCCGGGTACCGGGGGTAACTGAAGCTTTCTTT	CASSPDRRVPGVTEAFF
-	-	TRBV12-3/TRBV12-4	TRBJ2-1	TGTGCCAGCAGTCCCCCGTTAGGGGGTGAGCAGTTCTTC	CASSPPLGGEQFF
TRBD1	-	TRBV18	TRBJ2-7	TGTGCCAGCTCAAACGACAGGGGCCCTTACGAGCAGTACTTC	CASSNDRGPYEQYF
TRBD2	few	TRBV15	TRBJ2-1	TGTGGAATACAAGAGGGGCTAGCGGGGCACGATGAGCAGTTCTTC	CGIQEGLAGHDEQFF
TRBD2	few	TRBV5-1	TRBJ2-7	TGCGCCAGCAGCTCCCCCCGAGCGGGAGAGGCCTACGAGCAGTACTTC	CASSSPRAGEAYEQYF
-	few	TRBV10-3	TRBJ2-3	TGTGCCATCTTTCCGTGGGGGAGCCATTCTAGCACAGATACGCAGTATTTT	CAIFPWGSHSSTDTQYF
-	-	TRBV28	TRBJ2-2	TGTGCCAGCAGTCCAGGGATTGGAGCCGGGGAGCTGTTTTTT	CASSPGIGAGELFF
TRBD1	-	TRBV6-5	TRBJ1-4	TGTGCCAGCAGTCACCGACAGGGGACCTACGAAAAACTGTTTTTT	CASSHRQGTYEKLFF
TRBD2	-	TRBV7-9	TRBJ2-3	TGTGCCAGCAGCCCCGAGCGGGAGGGCAAGGATACGCAGTATTTT	CASSPEREGKDTQYF
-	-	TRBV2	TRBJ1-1	TGTGCCAGCGGGGATGAGGAGGGGGGTACTGAAGCTTTCTTT	CASGDEEGGTEAFF
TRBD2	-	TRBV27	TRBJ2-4	TGTGCCAGCAGTTTAAGCCTAGCGGAAAACATTCAGTACTTC	CASSLSLAENIQYF
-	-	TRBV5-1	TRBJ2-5	TGCGCCAGCAGCTTGAGGTACGACCTGGCCGAAGAGACCCAGTACTTC	CASSLRYDLAEETQYF
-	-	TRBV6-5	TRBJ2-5	TGTGCCAGCAGTTACTGGACGGTTCGTAAAGAGACCCAGTACTTC	CASSYWTVRKETQYF
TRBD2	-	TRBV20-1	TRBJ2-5	TGCAGTGCGACGGGACTATTCCAAGAGACCCAGTACTTC	CSATGLFQETQYF
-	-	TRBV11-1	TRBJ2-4	TGTGCCAGCAGCTTAGGGACACTAACCGAAAACATTCAGTACTTC	CASSLGTLTENIQYF
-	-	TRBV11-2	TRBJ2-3	TGTGCCAGCAGCTTAGCGGTCGGAGGGAAATATACGCAGTATTTT	CASSLAVGGKYTQYF
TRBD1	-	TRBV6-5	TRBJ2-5	TGTGCCAGCAGTGGCGTGACAGGGGAAGAGACCCAGTACTTC	CASSGVTGEETQYF
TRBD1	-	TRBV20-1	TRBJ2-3	TGCAGTGCGGGGCCGGGCAGGGGGCTTGCAGATACGCAGTATTTT	CSAGPGRGLADTQYF
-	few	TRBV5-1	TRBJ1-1	TGCGCCAGCAGCACAGACCCCGGAAGGGACACTGAAGCTTTCTTT	CASSTDPGRDTEAFF